The source of this T cell receptor (beta chain) is a study of blood T cell repertoires in COVID-19. Study background: The United States, Italy and Spain supplied acute and convalescent COVID-19 samples.

This clone was seen more than once but under ten times. The CDR3 sequence is 16 residues long. The V and J ends lost 3 bases and 3 bases, in that order; junction bases with no gene match: 10. Germline V CDR1 and CDR2: SGHTA, FQGNSA. Profiled with immunoSEQ multiplex PCR; TCRdb holds only in-frame clones, not every one. The sample includes under 200,000 clones, approximately 83% of them seen just once. Enrolled through a virtual design, the participants were between 18 and 89 years of age and came from 24 US areas. The sample comprised PBMCs or T cells enriched from blood (not recorded which). The genes are TRBV7-2 and TRBJ2-5; 7 bases are shared with TRBD1. This sequence originates from a woman aged 60-70 years who had recovered from COVID-19. The CDR3 is CASSFRRLGQEETQYF. For the CDR3, the DNA is TGTGCCAGCAGCTTTAGGCGCCTAGGACAGGAAGAGACCCAGTACTTC.